The sequence of this TCR beta chain was determined in a study of shared clonotypes between healthy human individuals. As for the study in general: Three plates were used per donor for CD4 naive, three for CD4 memory, two for CD8 naive and one for CD8 memory.

The naive CD8 population came from CD45RO-negative cells selected for CCR7, without terminally differentiated effector memory CD45RA+ cells. Unmatched junction bases numbered 6, after V lost 4 bases and J lost 7 bases. The CDR3 loop spans 15 amino acids. In germline, CDR1 is MDHEN, CDR2 SYDVKM. Investigators spread the genomic DNA of each subset evenly over several immunoSEQ plates. The data were produced by immunoSEQ multiplex PCR, yet TCRdb's version contains in-frame clones alone and is incomplete. The data show under 2,000,000 clones, about 95% seen once. The sample taken for sequencing was naive CD8+ T cells sorted from blood. This TCR derives from a man between 18 and 29 years old in good health. The chain couples TRBV28 to TRBJ1-6; 8 bases align to TRBD1. This chain's CDR3 is CASSSYRGANSPLHF. CDR3 in DNA: TGTGCCAGCAGTTCCTACAGGGGGGCAAATTCACCCCTCCACTTT. Looking up the rest from reference TRBV28 and TRBJ1-6 gives the full variable domain: DVKVTQSSRYLVKRTGEKVFLECVQDMDHENMFWYRQDPGLGLRLIYFSYDVKMKEKGDIPEGYSVSREKKERFSLILESASTNQTSMYLCASSSYRGANSPLHFGNGTRLTVT.